Following are 5 T cell receptor beta chains from one sample sequenced in a study of shared clonotypes between healthy human individuals. Sequencing used immunoSEQ multiplex PCR; TCRdb keeps in-frame clones, though not all of them. The data show some 580,000 clones, with almost 97% seen just once and 0.045% to 0.07% held by the top ten. The sample taken for sequencing was naive CD4+ T cells sorted from blood. Subset reported: CD45RA+ positively selected. All receptors derive from a woman aged 25 to 45 in good health.

The rearrangement joins TRBV27 to TRBJ2-7; perhaps TRBD2 as D (7 bases). Between the trimmed V and J ends, which lost 4 bases and 2 bases, there was a span of 15 bases. This CDR3 spans 15 amino acids. Germline V CDR1 and CDR2: MNHEY, SMNVEV (reference sequence). CDR3 amino acids: CASSSEGGRPYEQYF. The CDR3 nucleotides read TGTGCCAGCAGTTCCGAGGGGGGGCGCCCCTACGAGCAGTACTTC.

This sequence joins TRBV15 and TRBJ2-6; weak D call: TRBD2 (5 bases). The CDR3 totals 16 residues. The V and J ends lost 2 bases and 0 bases respectively, with 8 bases between them. The germline gives CDR1 LNHNV, CDR2 YYDKDF (reference sequence). CDR3 protein: CATSRKGSSGANVLTF. Written as DNA, the CDR3 is TGTGCCACCAGCAGAAAAGGGAGCTCTGGGGCCAACGTCCTGACTTTC.

The V call is TRBV28, the J call TRBJ2-7, with 9 bases lining up with TRBD2. The CDR3 spans 16 residues. J lost 5 bases, V lost 6 bases, and 14 bases had no gene match. CDR1 is MDHEN, CDR2 SYDVKM, per germline. In DNA form, the CDR3 reads TGTGCCAGCAGGGGTCTGGCGGGAGGGCCTTTCCACGAGCAGTACTTC. Its translation: CASRGLAGGPFHEQYF.

The V and J genes are TRBV6-5 and TRBJ1-1; weak D call: TRBD1 (5 bases). The V end lost 5 bases, the J end lost 2 bases, and 15 bases lay between the germline ends. CDR1 is MNHEY, CDR2 SVGAGI, per germline. The CDR3 runs 15 residues. The CDR3 loop is CASSGTAGFNTEAFF. CDR3 coding DNA: TGTGCCAGCAGTGGGACGGCGGGGTTTAACACTGAAGCTTTCTTT.

The rearrangement links TRBV29-1 to TRBJ2-5; a possible D gene is TRBD2 (6 bases). The CDR3 is 16 amino acids. CDR1 SQVTM and CDR2 ANQGSEA come from the germline V gene. V was shortened by 4 bases and J by 1 base, with 19 bases between the two germline ends. The CDR3 here is CSVAPDPPGVQETQYF. The CDR3 coding sequence is TGCAGCGTTGCCCCTGACCCGCCGGGAGTCCAAGAGACCCAGTACTTC.